Reported below is one T cell receptor (beta chain). Its specific antigen is unknown. Nothing much larger sits one base from this clone, and base qualities are not available. The data were taken from a study of T-cell reconstitution after alpha-beta-depleted transplantation in children listed by TCRdb under 2016. Broadly, across the study: The study quantitatively tracked T-cell immune reconstitution after TCRalphabeta/CD19-depleted allogeneic hematopoietic cell transplantation in children using TCR repertoire profiling. Overall results and qualifications from the work: Apparently early alphabetaT-cell count recovery about two months after transplant reportedly relied on only several hundred rapidly expanded clones derived from non-depleted graft cells. Over the following months the frequencies of hyperexpanded clones went down, and after one year T-cell counts and TCRbeta diversity were mostly credited to newly produced T cells. In some patients, the high TCRbeta diversity seen at day 60 was put down to recipient T cells and intrathymic progenitors that had survived conditioning.

This specimen's time point label, per the study, means: day 60 (about 2 months) after transplantation. What the treatment or condition label conveys for this sample: allogeneic hematopoietic cell transplantation with graft depleted of TCRalphabeta T cells and CD19 B cells. The children who served as transplant recipients had been given grafts of TCRalphabeta/CD19-depleted allogeneic hematopoietic cells. Trimming takes 4 bases from V and 0 bases from J, and the germline ends sit 15 bases apart. Measured from the cysteine to the phenylalanine, the CDR3 is 16 residues long. Solely the CDR3 DNA is kept, with 48 bases framed from the first base. Looking up the germline V gene (reference sequence) yields CDR1 SEHNR and CDR2 FQNEAQ. Library generation was performed with PCR. Sequencing relied on an Illumina HiSeq 2500. TCR libraries were prepared with molecular barcoding, using unique molecular identifiers to normalize TCRbeta repertoire quantification. TCRdb ran its own pipeline on the public reads, namely fastp trimming at Q25 and MiXCR clone calling, and kept in-frame beta chains. A single entry per CDR3 protein holds the most common genes and DNA from its merged rows. A total of more than 85,000 distinct CDR3 sequences appear in this sample, less than 6% of them only once. The ten largest clones add up to more than 5.5% of the sample.

Source: PBMCs, mostly from graft donor cells, taken 60 days after TCRalphabeta/CD19-depleted stem cell transplant. Recombination linked TRBV7-9 to TRBJ1-1; TRBD1 is possibly the D segment (6 matching bases). This sequence originates from a female patient aged 2 to 10 who had a stem cell transplant for Fanconi anemia, so the T cells may come from the graft donor. The CDR3 sequence is CASSWSGGRMNTEAFF. The nucleotides are TGTGCCAGCAGCTGGTCGGGGGGGCGAATGAACACTGAAGCTTTCTTT.